This T cell receptor beta chain was sequenced during a study of patients and donors after allogeneic stem cell transplantation. TCRdb reanalysed the RT-PCR reads using MiXCR and keeps one entry per CDR3 protein. The data show about 960,000 distinct CDR3 sequences, with approximately 18% seen just once and about 6% held by the top ten. Germline values: CDR1 SGHVS, CDR2 FQNEAQ. Germline trimming cut 5 bases from V and 2 bases from J; bases unmatched to any gene: 10. The CDR3 is 16 amino acids. V usage is TRBV7-8 and J usage is TRBJ2-3; 7 bases agree with TRBD1. Sequencing was carried out using blood, either unsorted or a sorted T cell fraction (not recorded which). The TCR sequence derives from a human donor who was either an allogeneic HSCT recipient or a stem cell or donor lymphocyte infusion donor (not recorded which). It is not recorded whose cells these are; they may come from a transplant donor. CDR3 amino acids: CASSPYRGEYTDTQYF. Written as DNA, the CDR3 is TGTGCCAGCAGCCCATACAGGGGTGAATACACAGATACGCAGTATTTT.